This T cell receptor beta chain was sequenced during a study of glioma-infiltrating T cells. Study-level points and caveats: CDR3 overlap between tissue and blood was very small. Tissue-blood divergence was below expectation in non-neoplastic patients, above in gliomas.

As concerns this clonotype: Its matching antigen is unknown.

TCR alpha and beta CDR3 regions were amplified from RNA using iRepertoire nested multiplex PCR. In TCRdb, the multiplex PCR reads were re-called with MiXCR into one record per CDR3 protein. Of under 20,000 distinct CDR3 sequences in the sample, 58% were seen once. The TCR was taken from a human donor with low-grade glioma or glioblastoma, undergoing nonglioma brain surgery, or in good health (not recorded which). The sequenced material came from glioma tissue, nonneoplastic brain tissue, or PBMCs (not recorded which).

The CDR3 is CASGLLPDGTINTGELFF. DNA for the CDR3: TGTGCTAGTGGTTTGCTTCCCGACGGAACAATAAACACCGGGGAGCTGTTTTTT. The chain is built from TRBV12-5 and TRBJ2-2; no firm D call. Germline CDR1 and CDR2: LGHNT and FRNRAP. The CDR3 totals 18 residues. Trimming removed 2 bases from V and 2 bases from J, with 18 bases in between.